This section outlines one TCR beta chain sequence together with its context. This entry is derived from a study of shared clonotypes between healthy human individuals. Only in-frame clones appear in the TCRdb table, and some are missing; sequencing was by immunoSEQ multiplex PCR. The table shows 450,000 to 500,000 clones, with around 85% occurring only once. Germline values: CDR1 GTSNPN, CDR2 SVGIG (reference sequence). The CDR3 extends over 11 amino acids. Trimming removed 0 bases at V and 13 bases at J, with 9 bases between. This clonotype originated in a woman in her forties in good health. Some clones in this sample may be carry-over from other donors' samples. What was sequenced was PBMCs. The chain couples TRBV30 to TRBJ1-4; TRBD1 is a possible D gene (5 bases). The CDR3 DNA follows: TGTGCCTGGAGTGTAGGGGCGGGACTGTTTTTT. It yields the protein CAWSVGAGLFF.